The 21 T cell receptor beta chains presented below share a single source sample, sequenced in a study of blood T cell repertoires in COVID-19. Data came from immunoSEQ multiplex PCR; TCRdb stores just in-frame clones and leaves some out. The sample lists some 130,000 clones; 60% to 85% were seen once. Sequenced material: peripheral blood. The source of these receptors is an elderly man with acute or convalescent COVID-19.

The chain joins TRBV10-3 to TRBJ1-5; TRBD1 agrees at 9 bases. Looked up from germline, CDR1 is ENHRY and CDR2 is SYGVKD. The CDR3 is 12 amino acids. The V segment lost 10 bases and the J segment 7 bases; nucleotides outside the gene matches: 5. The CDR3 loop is CASSTGGQPQHF. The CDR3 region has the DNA TGTGCCAGCTCGACAGGGGGACAGCCCCAGCATTTT.

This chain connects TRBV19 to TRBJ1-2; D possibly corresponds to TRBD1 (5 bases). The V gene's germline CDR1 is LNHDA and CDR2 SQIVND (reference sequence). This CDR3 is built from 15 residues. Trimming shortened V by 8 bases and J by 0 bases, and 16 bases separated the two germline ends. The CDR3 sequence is CASRSGGGTNYGYTF. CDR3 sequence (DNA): TGTGCCAGTCGGTCCGGCGGGGGAACTAACTATGGCTACACCTTC.

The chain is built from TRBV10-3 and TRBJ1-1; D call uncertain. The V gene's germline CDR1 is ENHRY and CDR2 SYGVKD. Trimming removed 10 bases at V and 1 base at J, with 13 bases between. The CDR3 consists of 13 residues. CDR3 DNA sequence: TGTGCCAAAAGGGAGGCTGGGAACACTGAAGCTTTCTTT. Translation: CAKREAGNTEAFF.

CDR3 loop: CSVRPGEETQYF. CDR3 nucleotide sequence: TGCAGCGTTCGCCCGGGGGAAGAGACCCAGTACTTC. This chain joins TRBV29-1 and TRBJ2-5; TRBD2 might be the D (6 bases). The V gene lost 5 bases and the J gene lost 3 bases, with 10 bases spanning the gap. CDR3 length: 12 amino acids. The germline CDR1 and CDR2 sequences are SQVTM and ANQGSEA.

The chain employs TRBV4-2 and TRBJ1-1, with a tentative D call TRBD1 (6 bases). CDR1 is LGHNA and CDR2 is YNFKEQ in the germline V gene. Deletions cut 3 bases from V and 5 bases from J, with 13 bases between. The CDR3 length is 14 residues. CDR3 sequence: CASSHPGQLTEAFF. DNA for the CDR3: TGTGCCAGCAGCCATCCGGGACAATTGACTGAAGCTTTCTTT.

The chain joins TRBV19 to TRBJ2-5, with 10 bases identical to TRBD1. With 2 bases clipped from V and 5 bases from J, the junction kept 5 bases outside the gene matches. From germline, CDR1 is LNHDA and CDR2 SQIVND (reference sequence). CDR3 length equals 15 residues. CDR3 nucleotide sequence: TGTGCCAGTAGTATAAGACAGGGGGCTGGGGAGACCCAGTACTTC. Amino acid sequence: CASSIRQGAGETQYF.

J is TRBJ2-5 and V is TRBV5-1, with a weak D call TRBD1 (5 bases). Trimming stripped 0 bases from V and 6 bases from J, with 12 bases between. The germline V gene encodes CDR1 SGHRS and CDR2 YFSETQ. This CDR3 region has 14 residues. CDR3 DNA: TGCGCCAGCAGCTTGGATGCAGGGTCTAAGACCCAGTACTTC. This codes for CASSLDAGSKTQYF.

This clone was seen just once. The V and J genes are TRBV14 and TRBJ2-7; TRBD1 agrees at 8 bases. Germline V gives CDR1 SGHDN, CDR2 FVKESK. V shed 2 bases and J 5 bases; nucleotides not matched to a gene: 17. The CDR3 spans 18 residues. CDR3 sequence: CASSQFYGQGNVRHEQYF. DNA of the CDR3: TGTGCCAGCAGCCAATTCTACGGACAGGGAAACGTCCGTCACGAGCAGTACTTC. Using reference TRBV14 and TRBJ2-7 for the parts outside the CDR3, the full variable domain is EAGVTQFPSHSVIEKGQTVTLRCDPISGHDNLYWYRRVMGKEIKFLLHFVKESKQDESGMPNNRFLAERTGGTYSTLKVQPAELEDSGVYFCASSQFYGQGNVRHEQYFGPGTRLTVT.

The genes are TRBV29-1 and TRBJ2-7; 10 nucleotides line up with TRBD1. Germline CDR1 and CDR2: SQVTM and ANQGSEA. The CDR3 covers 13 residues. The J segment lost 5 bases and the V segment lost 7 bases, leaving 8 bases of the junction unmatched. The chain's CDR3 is CSAIDRGPNEQYF. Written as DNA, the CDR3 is TGCAGCGCCATTGACAGGGGGCCCAACGAGCAGTACTTC.

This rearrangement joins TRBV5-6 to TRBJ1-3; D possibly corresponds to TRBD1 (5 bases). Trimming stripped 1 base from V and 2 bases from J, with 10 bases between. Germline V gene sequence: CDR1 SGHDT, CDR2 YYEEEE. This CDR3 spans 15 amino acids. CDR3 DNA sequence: TGTGCCAGCAGCTTGCACGGGACTACTGGAAACACCATATATTTT. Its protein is CASSLHGTTGNTIYF.

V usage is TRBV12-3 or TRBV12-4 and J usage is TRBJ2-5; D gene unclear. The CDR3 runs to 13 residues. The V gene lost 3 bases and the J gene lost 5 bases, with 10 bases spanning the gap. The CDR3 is CASSLGFRETQYF. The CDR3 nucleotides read TGTGCCAGCAGTTTGGGCTTTCGTGAGACCCAGTACTTC.

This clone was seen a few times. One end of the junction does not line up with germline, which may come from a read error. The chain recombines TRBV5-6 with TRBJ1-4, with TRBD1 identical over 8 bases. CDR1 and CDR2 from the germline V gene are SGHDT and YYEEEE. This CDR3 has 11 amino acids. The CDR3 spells CASSYRGVVSF. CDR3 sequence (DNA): TGTGCCAGCAGCTACAGGGGGGTTGTATCTTTT.

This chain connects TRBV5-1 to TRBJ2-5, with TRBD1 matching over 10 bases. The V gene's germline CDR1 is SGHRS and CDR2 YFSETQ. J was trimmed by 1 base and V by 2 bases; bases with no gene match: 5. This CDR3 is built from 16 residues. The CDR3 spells CASSFTGTGVQETQYF. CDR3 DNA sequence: TGCGCCAGCAGCTTTACCGGGACAGGGGTCCAAGAGACCCAGTACTTC.

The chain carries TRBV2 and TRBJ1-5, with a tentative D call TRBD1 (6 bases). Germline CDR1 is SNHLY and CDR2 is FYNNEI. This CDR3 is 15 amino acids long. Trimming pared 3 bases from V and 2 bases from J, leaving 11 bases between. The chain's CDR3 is CASSDRSGGNQPQHF. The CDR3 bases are TGTGCCAGCAGTGATAGGTCAGGGGGCAATCAGCCCCAGCATTTT.

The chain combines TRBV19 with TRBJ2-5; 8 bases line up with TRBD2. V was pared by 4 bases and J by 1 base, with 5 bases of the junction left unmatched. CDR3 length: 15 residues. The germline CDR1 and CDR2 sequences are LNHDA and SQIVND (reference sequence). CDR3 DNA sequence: TGTGCCAGTAGTAGCTTAGCGGGGTCCCAAGAGACCCAGTACTTC. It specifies CASSSLAGSQETQYF.

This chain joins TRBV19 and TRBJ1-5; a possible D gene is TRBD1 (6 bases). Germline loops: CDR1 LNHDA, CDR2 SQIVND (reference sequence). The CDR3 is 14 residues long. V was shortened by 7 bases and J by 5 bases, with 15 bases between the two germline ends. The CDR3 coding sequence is TGTGCCAGTAATCCTGACAGGACAGATCAGCCCCAGCATTTT. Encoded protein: CASNPDRTDQPQHF.

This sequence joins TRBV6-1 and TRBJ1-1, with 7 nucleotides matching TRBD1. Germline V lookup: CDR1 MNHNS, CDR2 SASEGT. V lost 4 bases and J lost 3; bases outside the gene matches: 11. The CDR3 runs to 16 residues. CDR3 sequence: CASSAGQAWGYTEAFF. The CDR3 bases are TGTGCCAGCAGTGCCGGACAGGCCTGGGGGTACACTGAAGCTTTCTTT.

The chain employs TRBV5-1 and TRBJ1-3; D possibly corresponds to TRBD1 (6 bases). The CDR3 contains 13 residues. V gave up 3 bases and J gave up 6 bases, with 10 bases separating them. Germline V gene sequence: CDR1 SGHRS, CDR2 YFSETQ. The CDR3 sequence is CASSSGQSNTIYF. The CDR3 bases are TGCGCCAGCAGCTCAGGACAGTCAAACACCATATATTTT.

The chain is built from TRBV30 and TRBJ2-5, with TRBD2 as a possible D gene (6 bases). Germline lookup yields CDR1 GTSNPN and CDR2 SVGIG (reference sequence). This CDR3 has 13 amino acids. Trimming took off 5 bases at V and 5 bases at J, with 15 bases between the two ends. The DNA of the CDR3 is TGTGCCTGGGGGACTGGTCGAGGGGAGACCCAGTACTTC. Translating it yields CAWGTGRGETQYF.

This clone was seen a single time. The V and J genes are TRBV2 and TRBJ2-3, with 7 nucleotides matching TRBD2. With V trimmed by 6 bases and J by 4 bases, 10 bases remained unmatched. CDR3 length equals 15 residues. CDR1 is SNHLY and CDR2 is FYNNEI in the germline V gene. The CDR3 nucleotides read TGTGCCAGCAGGGGGGGGGAAACCCGAGCAGATACGCAGTATTTT. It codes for CASRGGETRADTQYF.

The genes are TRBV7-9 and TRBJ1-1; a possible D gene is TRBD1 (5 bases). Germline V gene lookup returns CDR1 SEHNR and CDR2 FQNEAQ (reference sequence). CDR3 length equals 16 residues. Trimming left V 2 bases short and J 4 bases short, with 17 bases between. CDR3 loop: CASSLTGTGRGTEAFF. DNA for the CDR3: TGTGCCAGCAGCTTAACCGGGACCGGGAGGGGCACTGAAGCTTTCTTT.